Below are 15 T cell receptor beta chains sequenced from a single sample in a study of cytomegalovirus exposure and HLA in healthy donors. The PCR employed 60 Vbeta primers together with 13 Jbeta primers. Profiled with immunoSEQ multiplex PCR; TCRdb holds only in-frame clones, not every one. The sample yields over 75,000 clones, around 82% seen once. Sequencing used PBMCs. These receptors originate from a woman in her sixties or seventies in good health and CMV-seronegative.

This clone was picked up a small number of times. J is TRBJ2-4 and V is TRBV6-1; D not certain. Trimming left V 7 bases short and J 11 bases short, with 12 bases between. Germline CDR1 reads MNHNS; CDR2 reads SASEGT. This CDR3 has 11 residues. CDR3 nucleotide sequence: TGTGCCAGCACCCAGGCCTCCTTTCAGTACTTC. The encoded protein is CASTQASFQYF.

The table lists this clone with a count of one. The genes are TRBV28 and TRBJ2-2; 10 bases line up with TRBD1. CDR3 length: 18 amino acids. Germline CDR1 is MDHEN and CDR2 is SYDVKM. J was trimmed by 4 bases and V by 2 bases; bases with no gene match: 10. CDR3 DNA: TGTGCCAGCAGTTTAATCGCGGACAGGGGGTATACCACCGGGGAGCTGTTTTTT. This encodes CASSLIADRGYTTGELFF.

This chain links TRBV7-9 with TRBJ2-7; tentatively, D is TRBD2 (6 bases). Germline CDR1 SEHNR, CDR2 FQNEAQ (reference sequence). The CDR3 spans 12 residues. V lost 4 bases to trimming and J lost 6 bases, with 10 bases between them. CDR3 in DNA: TGTGCCAGCAGCTCAGAGCGGGCCGAGCAGTACTTC. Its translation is CASSSERAEQYF.

Written as DNA, the CDR3 is TGTGCCAGCAGCCGGACAGAGGAAGGCTATGGCTACACCTTC. It translates to CASSRTEEGYGYTF. This chain uses TRBV5-6 with TRBJ1-2; D might be TRBD1 (6 bases). The V and J ends lost 4 bases and 4 bases respectively, with 14 bases between them. Per germline, CDR1 SGHDT and CDR2 YYEEEE. The CDR3 consists of 14 residues. Full variable domain (remainder filled in from reference TRBV5-6 and TRBJ1-2): DAGVTQSPTHLIKTRGQQVTLRCSPKSGHDTVSWYQQALGQGPQFIFQYYEEEERQRGNFPDRFSGHQFPNYSSELNVNALLLGDSALYLCASSRTEEGYGYTFGSGTRLTVV.

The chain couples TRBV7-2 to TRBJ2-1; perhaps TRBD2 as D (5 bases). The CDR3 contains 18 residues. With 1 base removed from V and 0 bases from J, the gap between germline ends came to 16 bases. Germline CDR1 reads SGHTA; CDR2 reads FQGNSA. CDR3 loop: CASSLVSLAPSSYNEQFF. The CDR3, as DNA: TGTGCCAGCAGCTTAGTCAGTCTAGCACCGAGCTCCTACAATGAGCAGTTCTTC.

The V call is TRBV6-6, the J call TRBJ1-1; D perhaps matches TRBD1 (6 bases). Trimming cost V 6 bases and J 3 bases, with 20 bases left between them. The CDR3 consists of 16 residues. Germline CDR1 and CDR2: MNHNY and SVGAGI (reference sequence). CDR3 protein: CASSRGWGRADTEAFF. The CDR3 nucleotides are TGTGCCAGCAGCCGCGGCTGGGGGCGTGCGGACACTGAAGCTTTCTTT.

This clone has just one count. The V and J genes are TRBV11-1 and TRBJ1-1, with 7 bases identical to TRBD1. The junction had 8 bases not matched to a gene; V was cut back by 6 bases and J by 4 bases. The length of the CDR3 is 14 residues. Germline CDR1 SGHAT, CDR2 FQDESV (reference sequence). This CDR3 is CASSMRQGGTEAFF. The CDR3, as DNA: TGTGCCAGCAGTATGAGACAGGGAGGCACTGAAGCTTTCTTT. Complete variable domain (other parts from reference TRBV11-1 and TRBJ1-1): EAEVAQSPRYKITEKSQAVAFWCDPISGHATLYWYRQILGQGPELLVQFQDESVVDDSQLPKDRFSAERLKGVDSTLKIQPAELGDSAMYLCASSMRQGGTEAFFGQGTRLTVV.

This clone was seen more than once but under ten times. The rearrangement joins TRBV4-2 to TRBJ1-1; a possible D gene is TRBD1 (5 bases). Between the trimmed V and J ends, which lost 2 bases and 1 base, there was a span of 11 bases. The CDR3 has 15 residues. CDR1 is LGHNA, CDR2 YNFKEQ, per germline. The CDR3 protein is CASSQLTQGNTEAFF. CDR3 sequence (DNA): TGTGCCAGCAGCCAACTTACCCAGGGGAACACTGAAGCTTTCTTT.

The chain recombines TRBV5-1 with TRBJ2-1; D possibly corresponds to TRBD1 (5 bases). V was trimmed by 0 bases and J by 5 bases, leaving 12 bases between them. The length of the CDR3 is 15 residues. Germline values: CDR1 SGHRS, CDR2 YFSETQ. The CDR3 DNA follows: TGCGCCAGCAGCTTGGTTCCAGGGATCCACAATGAGCAGTTCTTC. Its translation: CASSLVPGIHNEQFF.

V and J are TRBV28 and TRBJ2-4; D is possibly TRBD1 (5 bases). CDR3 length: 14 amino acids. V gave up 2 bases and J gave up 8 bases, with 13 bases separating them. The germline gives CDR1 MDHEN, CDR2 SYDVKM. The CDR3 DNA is TGTGCCAGCAGTTTACTCAGGGAATTTGACATTCAGTACTTC. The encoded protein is CASSLLREFDIQYF. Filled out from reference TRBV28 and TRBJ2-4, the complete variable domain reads DVKVTQSSRYLVKRTGEKVFLECVQDMDHENMFWYRQDPGLGLRLIYFSYDVKMKEKGDIPEGYSVSREKKERFSLILESASTNQTSMYLCASSLLREFDIQYFGAGTRLSVL.

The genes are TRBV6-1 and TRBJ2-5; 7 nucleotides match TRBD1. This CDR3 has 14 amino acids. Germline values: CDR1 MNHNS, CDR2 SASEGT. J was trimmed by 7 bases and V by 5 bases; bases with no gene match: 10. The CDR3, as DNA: TGTGCCAGCAGTAAAGAGACAGGGACCGGGACCCAGTACTTC. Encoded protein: CASSKETGTGTQYF.

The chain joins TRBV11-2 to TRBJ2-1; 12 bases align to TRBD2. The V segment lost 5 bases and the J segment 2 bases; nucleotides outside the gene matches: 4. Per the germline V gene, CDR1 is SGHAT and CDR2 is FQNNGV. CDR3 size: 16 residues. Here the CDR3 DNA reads TGTGCCAGCAGCCTTGGACTAGCGGGGCCCTACAATGAGCAGTTCTTC. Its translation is CASSLGLAGPYNEQFF.

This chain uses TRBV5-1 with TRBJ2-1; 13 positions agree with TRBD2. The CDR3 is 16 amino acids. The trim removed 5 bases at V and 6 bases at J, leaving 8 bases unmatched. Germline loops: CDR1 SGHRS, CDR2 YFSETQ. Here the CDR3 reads CASSTPGLAGINEQFF. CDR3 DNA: TGCGCCAGCAGTACCCCGGGACTAGCGGGAATCAATGAGCAGTTCTTC.

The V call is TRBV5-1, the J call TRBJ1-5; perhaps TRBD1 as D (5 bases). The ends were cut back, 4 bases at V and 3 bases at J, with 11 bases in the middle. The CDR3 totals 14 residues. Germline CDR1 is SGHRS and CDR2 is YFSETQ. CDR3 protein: CASSKGEPNQPQHF. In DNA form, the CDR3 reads TGCGCCAGCAGCAAAGGGGAACCCAATCAGCCCCAGCATTTT.

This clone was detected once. DNA for the CDR3: TGCGCCAGCAGCCAAGATCTTAGCAATCAGCCCCAGCATTTT. Translating it yields CASSQDLSNQPQHF. The J gene is TRBJ1-5, the V gene TRBV4-3; D remains unclear. V was cut by 0 bases and J by 0 bases, with 3 bases left in between. Germline V CDR1 and CDR2: LGHNA, YSLEER. This CDR3 is 14 amino acids long.